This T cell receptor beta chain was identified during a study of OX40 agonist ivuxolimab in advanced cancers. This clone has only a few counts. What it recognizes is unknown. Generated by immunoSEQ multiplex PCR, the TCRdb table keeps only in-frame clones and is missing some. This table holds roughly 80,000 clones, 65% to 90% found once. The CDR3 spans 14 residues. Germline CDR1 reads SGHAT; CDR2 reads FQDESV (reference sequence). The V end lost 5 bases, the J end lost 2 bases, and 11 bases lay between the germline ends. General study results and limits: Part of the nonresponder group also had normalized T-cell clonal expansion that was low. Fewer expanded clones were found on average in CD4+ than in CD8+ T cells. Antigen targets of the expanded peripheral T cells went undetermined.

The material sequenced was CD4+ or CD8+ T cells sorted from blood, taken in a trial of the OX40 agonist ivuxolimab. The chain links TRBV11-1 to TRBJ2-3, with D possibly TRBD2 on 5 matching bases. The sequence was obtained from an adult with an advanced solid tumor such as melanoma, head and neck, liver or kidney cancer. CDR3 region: CASSMDLYTDTQYF. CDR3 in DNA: TGTGCCAGCAGCATGGACTTATACACAGATACGCAGTATTTT.